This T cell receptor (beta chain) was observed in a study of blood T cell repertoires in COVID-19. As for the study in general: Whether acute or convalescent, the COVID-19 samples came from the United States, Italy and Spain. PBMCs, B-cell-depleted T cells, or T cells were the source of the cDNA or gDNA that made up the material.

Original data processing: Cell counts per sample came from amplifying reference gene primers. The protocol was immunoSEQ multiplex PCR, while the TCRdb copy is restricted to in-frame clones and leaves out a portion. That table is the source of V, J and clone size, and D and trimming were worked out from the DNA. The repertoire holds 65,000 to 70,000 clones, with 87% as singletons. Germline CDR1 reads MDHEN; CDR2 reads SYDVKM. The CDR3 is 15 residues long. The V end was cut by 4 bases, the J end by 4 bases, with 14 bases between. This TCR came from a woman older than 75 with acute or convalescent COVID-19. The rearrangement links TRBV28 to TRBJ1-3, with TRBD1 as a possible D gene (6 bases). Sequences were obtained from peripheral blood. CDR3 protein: CASSWGGLGGNTIYF. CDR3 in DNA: TGTGCCAGCAGTTGGGGGGGGCTAGGCGGAAACACCATATATTTT.